This T cell receptor beta chain was recovered during a study of blood T cells in healthy people across ages. Looked up from germline, CDR1 is DFQATT and CDR2 is SNEGSKA (reference sequence). The V and J ends lost 6 bases and 5 bases respectively, with 16 bases between them. This CDR3 is built from 13 residues. Through a sample-barcoded 5' primer and a J-beta primer mix, a second PCR was run for 7 to 11 cycles. One entry per CDR3 protein results from TCRdb running MiXCR on the 5' RACE reads. The sample includes fewer than 2,000,000 distinct CDR3 sequences, 39% of them seen just once. The sequence came from a human donor in good health. The chain carries TRBV20-1 and TRBJ2-5, with a weak D call TRBD2 (6 bases). The sequenced sample consisted of blood. The CDR3 nucleotides read TGCAGTGCCGGTTGGAGGGTTGGCGAGACCCAGTACTTC. This translates into CSAGWRVGETQYF.